The rows below give T cell receptor beta chains drawn from one sample of a study of cytomegalovirus exposure and HLA in healthy donors. Sequenced by immunoSEQ multiplex PCR; TCRdb stores in-frame clones only, minus some. The data contain about 140,000 clones, approximately 79% of them singletons. The source material was PBMCs. Receptors were obtained from a man aged 35-49 years in good health and CMV-seropositive. The CDR3 runs from the conserved cysteine through the conserved F or W. D genes are given only for firm matches. For some rows the clone size is stated as once, few or many, or as a class when expanded; others skip it.

size,J,V,D,DNA,CDR3
.,TRBJ1-5,TRBV19,.,TGTGCCAGCCTGGGGCCGCTAAATCAGCCCCAGCATTTT,CASLGPLNQPQHF
.,TRBJ2-5,TRBV11-2,.,TGTGCCAGCAGTCCCTTGCCAGGGCAGGGGCAAGAGACCCAGTACTTC,CASSPLPGQGQETQYF
.,TRBJ1-2,TRBV6-4,.,TGTGCCAGCAGTGAGAGAGACGGCAGAGGAAACGTTCATGGCTACACCTTC,CASSERDGRGNVHGYTF
.,TRBJ2-7,TRBV6-4,TRBD2,TGTGCCAGCAAGCCGGAAAGCGGACTAGCCTACGAGCAGTACTTC,CASKPESGLAYEQYF
once,TRBJ1-6,TRBV28,.,TGTGCCAGCAGTTTATTGGGGGCGAATAGTTCACCCCTCCACTTT,CASSLLGANSSPLHF
.,TRBJ2-2,TRBV9,.,TGTGCCAGCAGCGTAGCTAAGGGGTACACCGGGGAGCTGTTTTTT,CASSVAKGYTGELFF
.,TRBJ1-1,TRBV5-6,.,TGTGCCAGCAGTCAGGGTGTCAACACTGAAGCTTTCTTT,CASSQGVNTEAFF
few,TRBJ2-1,TRBV7-8,.,TGTGCCAGCATCCGGTCTGCGGGCTCCTACAATGAGCAGTTCTTC,CASIRSAGSYNEQFF
.,TRBJ2-7,TRBV6-1,.,TGTGCCAGCAGTGAACAGGGAAAGAGCGAGCAGTACTTC,CASSEQGKSEQYF
.,TRBJ1-1,TRBV5-1,.,TGCGCCAGCAGGCTATTCGTCCAGGACACTGAAGCTTTCTTT,CASRLFVQDTEAFF
.,TRBJ1-1,TRBV29-1,.,TGCAGCGTGGCGTCCGGGTGGGAAGCTTTCTTT,CSVASGWEAFF
.,TRBJ1-5,TRBV29-1,TRBD1,TGCAGCGTGGGGGACAGGGATCAGCCCCAGCATTTT,CSVGDRDQPQHF
once,TRBJ2-7,TRBV9,TRBD1,TGTGCCAGCAGCGCGGGTCCGGGACAGGGGGCCTACGAGCAGTACTTC,CASSAGPGQGAYEQYF
.,TRBJ2-6,TRBV7-6,TRBD1,TGTGCCAGCAGCATGACAGGGCCTGGGGCCAACGTCCTGACTTTC,CASSMTGPGANVLTF
few,TRBJ2-5,TRBV5-4,TRBD1,TGTGCCAGCACTAAAGGGGGACAGCAAGAGACCCAGTACTTC,CASTKGGQQETQYF
.,TRBJ2-1,TRBV28,TRBD2,TGTGCCAGCAGTTCTAGCGGGAGTTTTGATGGTGAGCAGTTCTTC,CASSSSGSFDGEQFF
.,TRBJ2-7,TRBV9,.,TGTGCCAGCAGCGTAGGGGGGCGCCCCGTCTACGAGCAGTACTTC,CASSVGGRPVYEQYF
.,TRBJ2-3,TRBV10-1,.,TGCGCCAGCAGTCCCGACATTTCAGATACGCAGTATTTT,CASSPDISDTQYF
.,TRBJ1-1,TRBV9,TRBD1,TGTGCCAGCAGCTCCCGACAGGGCCCGAACACTGAAGCTTTCTTT,CASSSRQGPNTEAFF
.,TRBJ2-7,TRBV7-3,.,TGTGCCAGCAGCCCAATACGGTACGAGCAGTACTTC,CASSPIRYEQYF